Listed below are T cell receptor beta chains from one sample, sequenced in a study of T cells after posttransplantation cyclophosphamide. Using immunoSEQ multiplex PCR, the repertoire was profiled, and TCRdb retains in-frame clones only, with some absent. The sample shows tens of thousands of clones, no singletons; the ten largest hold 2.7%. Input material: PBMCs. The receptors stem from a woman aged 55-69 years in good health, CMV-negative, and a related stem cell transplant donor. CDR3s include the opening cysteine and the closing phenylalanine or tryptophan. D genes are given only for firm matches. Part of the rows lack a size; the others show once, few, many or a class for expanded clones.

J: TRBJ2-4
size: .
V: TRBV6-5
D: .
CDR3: CASSYPRVAKNIQYF
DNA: TGTGCCAGCAGTTACCCTAGAGTAGCCAAAAACATTCAGTACTTC

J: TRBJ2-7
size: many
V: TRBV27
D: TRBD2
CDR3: CASSLLSGGRGEQYF
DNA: TGTGCCAGCAGTTTATTAAGCGGGGGGAGGGGCGAGCAGTACTTC

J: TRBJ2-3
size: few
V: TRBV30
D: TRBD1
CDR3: CAWMSGTGYRDTQYF
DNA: TGTGCCTGGATGTCCGGGACAGGGTATAGAGATACGCAGTATTTT

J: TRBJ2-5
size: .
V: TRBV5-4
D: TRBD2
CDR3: CASSMTSGGEETQYF
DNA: TGTGCCAGCAGCATGACTAGCGGGGGGGAAGAGACCCAGTACTTC

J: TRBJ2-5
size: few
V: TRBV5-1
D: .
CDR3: CASSFVSGQWETQYF
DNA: TGCGCCAGCAGCTTCGTGTCAGGGCAGTGGGAGACCCAGTACTTC

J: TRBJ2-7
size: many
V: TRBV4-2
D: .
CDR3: CASSQAAGGATYEQYF
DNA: TGTGCCAGCAGCCAAGCGGCCGGCGGGGCGACCTACGAGCAGTACTTC

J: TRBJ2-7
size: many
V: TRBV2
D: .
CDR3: CASSVRGTEQYF
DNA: TGTGCCAGCAGTGTACGGGGAACCGAGCAGTACTTC

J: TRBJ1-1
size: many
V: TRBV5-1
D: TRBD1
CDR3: CASSLTGTVGTEAFF
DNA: TGCGCCAGCAGCTTGACGGGGACAGTGGGAACTGAAGCTTTCTTT

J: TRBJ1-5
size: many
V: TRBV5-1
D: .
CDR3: CASSVGESNQPQHF
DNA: TGCGCCAGCAGCGTCGGGGAAAGCAATCAGCCCCAGCATTTT

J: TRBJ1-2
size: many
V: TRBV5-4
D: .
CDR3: CASSFPGALGYTF
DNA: TGTGCCAGCAGCTTCCCAGGGGCGCTTGGCTACACCTTC

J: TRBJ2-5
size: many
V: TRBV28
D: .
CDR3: CASSFGQEETQYF
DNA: TGTGCCAGCAGTTTTGGCCAGGAAGAGACCCAGTACTTC

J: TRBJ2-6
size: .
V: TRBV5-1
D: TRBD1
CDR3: CASSQGAQGANVLTF
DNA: TGCGCCAGCAGCCAGGGGGCGCAGGGGGCCAACGTCCTGACTTTC

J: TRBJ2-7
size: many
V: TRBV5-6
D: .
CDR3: CASSTYRVYEQYF
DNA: TGTGCCAGCAGCACTTACAGGGTCTACGAGCAGTACTTC

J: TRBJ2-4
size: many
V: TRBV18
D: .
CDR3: CASSPPAGLAKNIQYF
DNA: TGTGCCAGCTCACCACCGGCAGGGCTAGCCAAAAACATTCAGTACTTC

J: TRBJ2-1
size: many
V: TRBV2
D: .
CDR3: CASSEGGETSRSYNEQFF
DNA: TGTGCCAGCAGTGAAGGGGGGGAGACTAGTCGCTCCTACAATGAGCAGTTCTTC

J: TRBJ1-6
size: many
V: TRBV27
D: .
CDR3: CASRAGQTNSPLHF
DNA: TGTGCCAGCAGGGCAGGACAGACCAATTCACCCCTCCACTTT

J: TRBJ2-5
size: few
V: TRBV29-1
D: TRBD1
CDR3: CSAEGAEETQYF
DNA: TGCAGCGCCGAGGGGGCAGAAGAGACCCAGTACTTC

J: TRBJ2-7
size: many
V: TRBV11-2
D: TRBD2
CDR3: CASSSGTSGQGEQYF
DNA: TGTGCCAGCAGCTCCGGGACTAGCGGCCAAGGCGAGCAGTACTTC

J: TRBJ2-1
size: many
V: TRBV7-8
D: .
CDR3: CASSLDRVEQFF
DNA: TGTGCCAGCAGCTTAGACCGGGTTGAACAGTTCTTC

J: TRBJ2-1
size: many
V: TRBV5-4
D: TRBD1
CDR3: CASSLWGTGDNEQFF
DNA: TGTGCCAGCAGCTTGTGGGGGACAGGGGACAATGAGCAGTTCTTC

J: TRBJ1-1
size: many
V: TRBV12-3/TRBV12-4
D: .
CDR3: CASSLQGNTEAFF
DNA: TGTGCCAGCAGTCTACAGGGCAACACTGAAGCTTTCTTT

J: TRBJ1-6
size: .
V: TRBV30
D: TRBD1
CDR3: CAWNRDRGTPLHF
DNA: TGTGCCTGGAACCGGGACAGGGGGACACCCCTCCACTTT